Below, 24 T cell receptor beta chains from the same sample are listed, as sequenced in a study of T cells after yellow fever vaccination. Each CDR3 protein gets one entry after TCRdb re-called the 5' RACE reads with MiXCR. The table records approximately 330,000 distinct CDR3 sequences, about 4% of them present only once. The sequences come from PBMCs, collected 5 days after the yellow fever booster vaccination. The receptor source for this set is a man aged 18-30 years who received the YFV17D yellow fever vaccine.

This clonotype was recorded a few times. The rearrangement links TRBV5-4 to TRBJ2-5; tentatively, D is TRBD2 (5 bases). Trimming removed 3 bases at V and 5 bases at J, with 14 bases between. The V gene's germline CDR1 is SGHNT and CDR2 YYREEE (reference sequence). The CDR3 totals 14 residues. The CDR3 region has the DNA TGTGCCAGCAGCTCAGCCGGGGAAGGGGAGACCCAGTACTTC. It translates to CASSSAGEGETQYF.

This clonotype was observed a few times. The chain couples TRBV19 to TRBJ2-3; D unresolved. V gave up 1 base and J gave up 5 bases, with 7 bases separating them. CDR1 is LNHDA and CDR2 is SQIVND in the germline V gene (reference sequence). CDR3 length equals 13 residues. The CDR3 bases are TGTGCCAGTAGTATAGGACACGGAGATACGCAGTATTTT. It codes for CASSIGHGDTQYF.

In its sample, this clonotype was seen many times. The chain couples TRBV12-3 or TRBV12-4 to TRBJ2-5; unclear D gene. Trimming pared 9 bases from V and 5 bases from J, leaving 19 bases between. The CDR3 contains 14 residues. The CDR3 nucleotides are TGTGCCAGGGAGACCCCGAATATGCGGGAGACCCAGTACTTC. It encodes CARETPNMRETQYF.

J is TRBJ2-2 and V is TRBV20-1; TRBD1 is a possible D gene (6 bases). Trimming removed 5 bases at V and 1 base at J, with 8 bases between. The germline gives CDR1 DFQATT, CDR2 SNEGSKA (reference sequence). CDR3 size: 13 residues. The CDR3 sequence: CSAQTGNTGELFF. CDR3 in DNA: TGCAGTGCTCAGACAGGGAACACCGGGGAGCTGTTTTTT.

Only a few counts were recorded for this clonotype. CDR3: CASSPGQGTGDTQYF. CDR3 DNA sequence: TGTGCCAGCTCACCGGGACAGGGTACTGGAGATACGCAGTATTTT. The chain is built from TRBV18 and TRBJ2-3; 9 nucleotides line up with TRBD1. The V and J ends lost 3 bases and 5 bases, in that order; junction bases with no gene match: 6. The germline V gene encodes CDR1 KGHSH and CDR2 LQKENI. This CDR3 comprises 15 residues.

This clonotype was recorded a few times. The V call is TRBV18, the J call TRBJ1-5; 7 nucleotides align to TRBD1. This CDR3 is 16 amino acids long. Trimming removed 2 bases from V and 3 bases from J; junction bases left unmatched: 7. Germline V CDR1 and CDR2: KGHSH, LQKENI. In DNA, the CDR3 is TGTGCCAGCTCACCAACAGGCGGGACAGTCAATCAGCCCCAGCATTTT. Its protein product is CASSPTGGTVNQPQHF.

This chain connects TRBV20-1 to TRBJ1-5; 10 positions agree with TRBD1. V shed 3 bases, J shed 4 bases, and the junction held 15 bases outside the gene matches. This CDR3 has 18 amino acids. Germline CDR1 DFQATT, CDR2 SNEGSKA (reference sequence). The CDR3 DNA is TGCAGTGCTAGTGTGTGGGACAGGGGAGTGACTGGGAATCAGCCCCAGCATTTT. It is translated as CSASVWDRGVTGNQPQHF.

The chain is built from TRBV7-2 and TRBJ1-1; D might be TRBD1 (6 bases). The germline V gene has CDR1 SGHTA and CDR2 FQGNSA. This CDR3 region has 14 residues. V lost 1 base and J 11 bases, leaving 17 bases between the germline ends. CDR3 amino acids: CASSLGGTSGGAFF. The CDR3 DNA sequence: TGTGCCAGCAGCTTAGGGGGGACATCGGGTGGGGCTTTCTTT.

The CDR3 nucleotides read TGCAGCGTTGAAGATAGGGGAAGAGGAGAAAAACTGTTTTTT. Its translation is CSVEDRGRGEKLFF. The gene calls are TRBV29-1 and TRBJ1-4, with D perhaps matching TRBD1 (5 bases). Trimming pared 0 bases from V and 8 bases from J, leaving 13 bases between. The CDR3 extends over 14 amino acids. The V gene's germline CDR1 is SQVTM and CDR2 ANQGSEA.

The chain links TRBV7-9 to TRBJ2-1; a possible D gene is TRBD1 (6 bases). The CDR3 extends over 15 amino acids. Germline lookup yields CDR1 SEHNR and CDR2 FQNEAQ (reference sequence). Trimming took off 4 bases at V and 4 bases at J, with 14 bases between the two ends. CDR3 sequence (DNA): TGTGCCAGCAGCTCGGACAGCGGAAGGTACAATGAGCAGTTCTTC. Protein product: CASSSDSGRYNEQFF.

V and J are TRBV2 and TRBJ1-2, with 7 bases aligning to TRBD1. The length of the CDR3 is 14 residues. CDR1 and CDR2 from the germline V gene are SNHLY and FYNNEI. V dropped 4 bases and J dropped 4; count of bases not matched to a gene: 6. CDR3 sequence: CASSGEDRSYGYTF. The CDR3 DNA follows: TGTGCCAGCAGTGGGGAGGACAGGTCCTATGGCTACACCTTC.

This chain links TRBV7-2 with TRBJ1-2; 12 nucleotides agree with TRBD1. Trimming removed 5 bases from V and 8 bases from J; junction bases left unmatched: 18. The V gene's germline CDR1 is SGHTA and CDR2 FQGNSA. CDR3 size: 18 residues. The CDR3 sequence is CASSPGGQGALKAGGYTF. In DNA form, the CDR3 reads TGTGCCAGCAGCCCAGGGGGACAGGGGGCGCTTAAGGCAGGAGGCTACACCTTC. Complete variable domain (other parts from reference TRBV7-2 and TRBJ1-2): GAGVSQSPSNKVTEKGKDVELRCDPISGHTALYWYRQSLGQGLEFLIYFQGNSAPDKSGLPSDRFSAERTGGSVSTLTIQRTQQEDSAVYLCASSPGGQGALKAGGYTFGSGTRLTVV.

This clonotype was found a few times. The chain joins TRBV5-4 to TRBJ2-2, with D unclear. This CDR3 contains 15 residues. The V and J ends lost 3 bases and 7 bases respectively, with 16 bases between them. The germline gives CDR1 SGHNT, CDR2 YYREEE (reference sequence). In nucleotides, the CDR3 is TGTGCCAGCAGCTCCCGCGTTGGGTCGGGCGGGGAGCTGTTTTTT. Its protein is CASSSRVGSGGELFF.

This clonotype was counted a few times. The V gene is TRBV13, the J gene TRBJ2-4, with 7 bases that match TRBD1. V shed 5 bases and J 6 bases; nucleotides not matched to a gene: 4. The CDR3 consists of 13 residues. Per germline, CDR1 PRHDT and CDR2 FYEKMQ (reference sequence). The CDR3 DNA sequence: TGTGCCAGCAGCGATAACAGGGGAAACATTCAGTACTTC. This translates into CASSDNRGNIQYF.

This clonotype was counted at least ten times. The V and J genes are TRBV2 and TRBJ2-5; 9 bases are a match to TRBD2. Germline V gene lookup returns CDR1 SNHLY and CDR2 FYNNEI. The V and J ends lost 10 bases and 5 bases, in that order; junction bases with no gene match: 11. The CDR3 covers 14 residues. The CDR3: CATTPGLASETQYF. The CDR3 nucleotides read TGTGCCACCACCCCGGGACTAGCTTCGGAGACCCAGTACTTC.

The chain uses TRBV5-4 and TRBJ1-1; 7 bases agree with TRBD1. The V gene end was trimmed by 4 bases and the J gene end by 5 bases; junction bases not matched to a gene: 11. Germline V gene lookup returns CDR1 SGHNT and CDR2 YYREEE (reference sequence). The CDR3 has 15 residues. CDR3 in DNA: TGTGCCAGCAGCCCGCGACAGGGATGGGGTACTGAAGCTTTCTTT. As protein: CASSPRQGWGTEAFF.

The sample holds a few counts of this clonotype. The chain has TRBV6-4 and TRBJ1-5; the D gene is possibly TRBD1 (5 bases). The CDR3 loop spans 14 amino acids. Germline V lookup: CDR1 MRHNA, CDR2 SNTAGT. Trimming took 1 base from V and 6 from J, leaving 10 bases between them. In nucleotides, the CDR3 is TGTGCCAGCAGTGACTGGCAGGGCGGTCAGCCCCAGCATTTT. Translation gives CASSDWQGGQPQHF.

The chain carries TRBV11-2 and TRBJ2-1, with D perhaps TRBD2 (5 bases). The germline gives CDR1 SGHAT, CDR2 FQNNGV. Trimming shortened V by 9 bases and J by 2 bases, and 14 bases separated the two germline ends. This CDR3 has 14 amino acids. The DNA of the CDR3 is TGTGCCAGTAAACAGTCCGGGGCCTACAATGAGCAGTTCTTC. Amino acid sequence: CASKQSGAYNEQFF.

This clonotype was detected many times. This chain joins TRBV7-9 and TRBJ1-2; D call uncertain. CDR1 and CDR2 (germline): SEHNR, FQNEAQ (reference sequence). With 5 bases removed from V and 8 bases from J, the gap between germline ends came to 9 bases. The CDR3 covers 11 residues. This CDR3 is CASSELVGYTF. Written as DNA, the CDR3 is TGTGCCAGCAGCGAGCTGGTCGGCTACACCTTC.

There are a few counts of this clonotype. The gene calls are TRBV10-3 and TRBJ1-5; TRBD1 agrees at 10 bases. This CDR3 region has 14 residues. V lost 4 bases, J lost 5 bases, and 2 bases stayed unmatched. Germline CDR1 is ENHRY and CDR2 is SYGVKD. This chain's CDR3 is CAISGQGADQPQHF. The DNA for the CDR3 is TGTGCCATCAGTGGACAGGGGGCGGATCAGCCCCAGCATTTT.

V is TRBV29-1 and J is TRBJ1-2; 9 bases are shared with TRBD1. The CDR3 spans 15 residues. J lost 5 bases, V lost 4 bases, and 11 bases had no gene match. The germline V gene encodes CDR1 SQVTM and CDR2 ANQGSEA. Here the CDR3 reads CSVAKSGTGSYGYTF. The CDR3 coding sequence is TGCAGCGTTGCCAAGTCCGGGACAGGGTCTTATGGCTACACCTTC.

The V gene is TRBV3-1, the J gene TRBJ2-1; D is possibly TRBD1 or TRBD2 (6 bases each). With 1 base removed from V and 4 bases from J, the gap between germline ends came to 14 bases. The CDR3 sequence is 16 residues long. Germline loops: CDR1 LGHDT, CDR2 YNNKEL (reference sequence). The CDR3 nucleotides read TGTGCCAGCAGCCAAGGAAACCAGGGGACTTACAATGAGCAGTTCTTC. Amino acid sequence: CASSQGNQGTYNEQFF.

This clonotype was seen more than once but under ten times. The chain carries TRBV7-2 and TRBJ1-2, with D hard to call. The germline V and J ends were trimmed by 5 bases and 8 bases, with 15 bases remaining between them. The CDR3 has 13 residues. The V gene's germline CDR1 is SGHTA and CDR2 FQGNSA. This CDR3 is CASSPGTTGGYTF. CDR3 nucleotide sequence: TGTGCCAGCAGCCCCGGCACCACGGGCGGCTACACCTTC. Filled out from reference TRBV7-2 and TRBJ1-2, the complete variable domain reads GAGVSQSPSNKVTEKGKDVELRCDPISGHTALYWYRQSLGQGLEFLIYFQGNSAPDKSGLPSDRFSAERTGGSVSTLTIQRTQQEDSAVYLCASSPGTTGGYTFGSGTRLTVV.

This clonotype appeared a few times. V is TRBV3-1 and J is TRBJ2-1; D not resolved. The ends were cut back, 2 bases at V and 0 bases at J, with 8 bases in the middle. The CDR3 is 15 amino acids. CDR1 and CDR2 (germline): LGHDT, YNNKEL (reference sequence). CDR3 coding DNA: TGTGCCAGCAGCCAATTACGGTCCTCCTACAATGAGCAGTTCTTC. Translating gives CASSQLRSSYNEQFF.